The sequence of this T cell receptor (beta chain) was determined in a study of T cell clones after liver transplantation. This clone was recorded once. The V gene lost 1 base and the J gene lost 3 bases, with 9 bases spanning the gap. CDR3 length: 14 amino acids. Germline lookup yields CDR1 SGHTA and CDR2 FQGTGA. The table came from immunoSEQ multiplex PCR; TCRdb's copy has only in-frame clones and leaves some out. Counted here are roughly 70,000 clones, about nine tenths occurring once; the ten biggest clones make up about 2.5%. The sequencing here drew on CD4+ T cells from blood, taken before liver transplant. The TCR was taken from a human donor who received a liver transplant. V is TRBV7-3 and J is TRBJ2-5; D not certain. The CDR3 sequence: CASSLNGRKETQYF. CDR3 coding DNA: TGTGCCAGCAGCTTAAATGGTCGGAAAGAGACCCAGTACTTC.